What follows are 17 T cell receptor beta chains derived from one specimen sequenced in a study of human T cells and chemical hapten exposure. This sample's time point: patch test 2, 6 weeks after DPC sensitization. The treatment was: therapeutic diphenylcyclopropenone sensitization with weekly scalp DPC. TCRdb re-called the RACE reads through MiXCR, storing one row per CDR3 protein. The data hold about 40,000 distinct CDR3 sequences, with approximately 3.3% observed a single time. Sequenced material: whole blood, taken in connection with sensitization to the hapten diphenylcyclopropenone (DPC). The receptor source for this set is a man between 35 and 55 years old with alopecia areata. Some clones in this sample may be carry-over from other donors' samples.

This clonotype was recorded at least ten times. This sequence joins TRBV3-1 and TRBJ2-2, with 7 bases matching TRBD1. CDR3 length: 13 residues. The germline V gene has CDR1 LGHDT and CDR2 YNNKEL (reference sequence). Trimming took 3 bases from V and 6 from J; bases not matched to a gene: 1. The CDR3 nucleotides are TGTGCCAGCAGCCAGACAGGGCCCGGGGAGCTGTTTTTT. It yields the protein CASSQTGPGELFF. The variable domain in full, completed from reference TRBV3-1 and TRBJ2-2, reads DTAVSQTPKYLVTQMGNDKSIKCEQNLGHDTMYWYKQDSKKFLKIMFSYNNKELIINETVPNRFSPKSPDKAHLNLHINSLELGDSAVYFCASSQTGPGELFFGEGSRLTVL.

This clonotype has ten or more counts. The chain is built from TRBV20-1 and TRBJ2-5, with D possibly being TRBD1 (5 bases). The germline V and J ends were trimmed by 0 bases and 1 base, with 12 bases remaining between them. Germline CDR1 reads DFQATT; CDR2 reads SNEGSKA (reference sequence). The CDR3 loop spans 15 amino acids. The CDR3 protein is CSARDQGAFQETQYF. CDR3 sequence (DNA): TGCAGTGCTAGAGATCAAGGGGCTTTCCAAGAGACCCAGTACTTC.

This clonotype appeared a few times. The rearrangement links TRBV10-3 to TRBJ2-3; D ambiguous. V gave up 4 bases and J gave up 2 bases, with 7 bases separating them. Germline CDR1 is ENHRY and CDR2 is SYGVKD. The CDR3 is 13 residues long. The CDR3 loop is CAISGGPTDTQYF. The CDR3 nucleotides read TGTGCCATCAGTGGTGGGCCCACAGATACGCAGTATTTT.

At least ten counts were recorded for this clonotype. The chain is built from TRBV9 and TRBJ1-1, with D uncertain. The CDR3 spans 15 residues. Germline V gene data show CDR1 as SGDLS and CDR2 as YYNGEE. Trimming cost V 0 bases and J 4 bases, with 13 bases left between them. The CDR3 bases are TGTGCCAGCAGCGTAGCCTCTCAACCGGGCACTGAAGCTTTCTTT. Amino acids: CASSVASQPGTEAFF.

This clonotype was counted ten times or more. The rearrangement uses TRBV9 and TRBJ2-3, with 10 positions matching TRBD1. Germline V gene lookup returns CDR1 SGDLS and CDR2 YYNGEE. J was trimmed by 4 bases and V by 4 bases; bases with no gene match: 9. The CDR3 is 16 amino acids. The CDR3 DNA is TGTGCCAGCAGCACCAACCCGGGACAGGGGTCAGATACGCAGTATTTT. Translated: CASSTNPGQGSDTQYF.

About this clonotype itself: A read error may account for a junction end that differs from germline. The CDR3 loop reads CAVSESEGISNQPQHF. CDR3 DNA: TGTGCCGTCAGTGAGTCGGAAGGGATCAGCAATCAGCCCCAGCATTTT. The chain has TRBV10-3 and TRBJ1-5; no reliable D call. Germline V gene sequence: CDR1 ENHRY, CDR2 SYGVKD. The CDR3 totals 16 residues.

At least ten counts were recorded for this clonotype. The chain links TRBV2 to TRBJ2-1; 8 nucleotides align to TRBD1. The J segment lost 5 bases and the V segment lost 5 bases, leaving 5 bases of the junction unmatched. Per germline, CDR1 SNHLY and CDR2 FYNNEI. This CDR3 region has 14 residues. CDR3 residues: CASSQGARDNEQFF. DNA for the CDR3: TGTGCCAGCAGTCAGGGGGCGAGGGACAATGAGCAGTTCTTC.

In its sample, this clonotype was seen many times. The chain links TRBV2 to TRBJ2-4, with 9 bases fitting TRBD2. After removal of 4 bases from V and 2 bases from J, the junction contained 15 bases not matched to a gene. Germline CDR1 SNHLY, CDR2 FYNNEI. This CDR3 contains 19 residues. CDR3: CASSVMREGGIASKNIQYF. CDR3 sequence (DNA): TGTGCCAGCAGTGTGATGCGGGAGGGCGGGATAGCTTCCAAAAACATTCAGTACTTC.

This clonotype was seen many times. This rearrangement joins TRBV6-2 or TRBV6-3 to TRBJ2-3; the D is unclear. Deletions cut 6 bases from V and 4 bases from J, with 11 bases between. This CDR3 region has 13 residues. CDR1 and CDR2 from the germline V gene are MNHEY and SVGEGT. The CDR3 region has the DNA TGTGCCAGCAGCCACCGCTATTCAGATACGCAGTATTTT. It yields the protein CASSHRYSDTQYF.

This clonotype was seen a few times. V is TRBV14 and J is TRBJ2-5, with TRBD1 matching over 12 bases. After removal of 4 bases from V and 5 bases from J, the junction contained 5 bases not matched to a gene. This CDR3 contains 15 residues. CDR1 and CDR2 (germline): SGHDN, FVKESK. CDR3 nucleotides: TGTGCCAGCAGCCCCGGGACAGGGGGCTTGGAGACCCAGTACTTC. Protein product: CASSPGTGGLETQYF.

This clonotype was counted at least ten times. The chain combines TRBV28 with TRBJ1-2; the match to TRBD1 covers 11 bases. Germline V gives CDR1 MDHEN, CDR2 SYDVKM. The CDR3 is 15 residues long. Trimming at V came to 5 bases and at J to 8 bases, leaving 10 bases not matched to a gene. CDR3 sequence reads: CASSLTGTGGSGYTF. CDR3 nucleotides: TGTGCCAGCAGTCTCACCGGGACAGGGGGTTCCGGCTACACCTTC.

At least ten counts were recorded for this clonotype. V is TRBV19 and J is TRBJ1-5; perhaps TRBD1 as D (6 bases). CDR3 size: 15 residues. Germline V gene lookup returns CDR1 LNHDA and CDR2 SQIVND (reference sequence). V gave up 5 bases and J gave up 4 bases, with 15 bases separating them. The CDR3 region is CASSPGQITNQPQHF. In nucleotides, the CDR3 is TGTGCCAGTAGTCCCGGACAGATAACAAATCAGCCCCAGCATTTT.

This clonotype has at least ten counts. The chain joins TRBV12-3 or TRBV12-4 to TRBJ2-4; D is undetermined. CDR3 length: 15 residues. V was shortened by 4 bases and J by 0 bases, with 10 bases between the two germline ends. The CDR3 nucleotides read TGTGCCAGCAGTTCCGGAGAACTAGCCAAAAACATTCAGTACTTC. Its translation: CASSSGELAKNIQYF.

This clonotype was counted ten times or more. This sequence joins TRBV30 and TRBJ1-1; 8 nucleotides match TRBD1. Looked up from germline, CDR1 is GTSNPN and CDR2 is SVGIG (reference sequence). With V trimmed by 0 bases and J by 13 bases, 16 bases remained unmatched. The CDR3 is made up of 15 amino acids. The CDR3 reads CAWSVRGTGGPRHFF. The CDR3, as DNA: TGTGCCTGGAGTGTACGGGGGACAGGAGGCCCTAGGCATTTCTTT.

The table lists this clonotype with many counts. The chain recombines TRBV7-8 with TRBJ2-7; D gene unclear. V lost 1 base and J 5 bases, leaving 18 bases between the germline ends. Germline loops: CDR1 SGHVS, CDR2 FQNEAQ. CDR3 length: 16 residues. CDR3 in amino acids: CASSLGAVRPLDEQYF. The CDR3 DNA reads as TGTGCCAGCAGCTTAGGAGCCGTACGGCCTCTAGACGAGCAGTACTTC.

This clonotype was seen a few times. The chain links TRBV12-3 or TRBV12-4 to TRBJ1-1; a weak D match, TRBD1 (5 bases). The CDR3 is 16 amino acids. Trimming stripped 6 bases from V and 0 bases from J, with 17 bases between. Here the CDR3 DNA reads TGTGCCAGCAGGGCCAGTCGTGGGGCTTTGAACACTGAAGCTTTCTTT. Amino acids: CASRASRGALNTEAFF.

The sample holds a few counts of this clonotype. The gene calls are TRBV24-1 and TRBJ2-2; 8 bases are a match to TRBD2. Looked up from germline, CDR1 is KGHDR and CDR2 is SFDVKD. This CDR3 is 15 amino acids long. Trimming at V came to 1 base and at J to 3 bases, leaving 0 bases not matched to a gene. The CDR3 DNA reads as TGTGCCACCAGTGATTTAGCGGGAGACACCGGGGAGCTGTTTTTT. Translated, it gives CATSDLAGDTGELFF.